A selection of T cell receptor beta chains follows, all from one sample in a study of identical twins. TCRdb processed the 5' RACE reads anew with MiXCR; each CDR3 protein has one entry. This table has roughly 490,000 distinct CDR3 sequences, around an eighth appearing once. The data were also submitted as part of a second study, on yellow fever vaccine responses in identical twins.

Sequenced material: CD4+ T cells sorted from blood. The receptors shown here come from a woman aged 18-29 years in good health. The CDR3 runs from the conserved cysteine through the conserved F or W. The order of the fields is D gene, J gene, clone size, V gene, CDR3 protein, CDR3 DNA. A D gene is named only where the DNA matches it firmly. The size entry is marked missing in some rows and otherwise reads once, few, many or a size class.

D: TRBD2; J: TRBJ2-3; size: many; V: TRBV6-4; CDR3: CASSELAGGYTDTQYF; DNA: TGTGCCAGCAGCGAACTAGCGGGAGGTTATACAGATACGCAGTATTTT
D: NA; J: TRBJ1-4; size: NA; V: TRBV27; CDR3: CASSRGPGSNEKLFF; DNA: TGTGCCAGCAGTCGGGGGCCCGGGAGTAATGAAAAACTGTTTTTT
D: NA; J: TRBJ2-3; size: NA; V: TRBV6-5; CDR3: CASRGADAQYF; DNA: TGTGCCAGCAGGGGAGCAGATGCGCAGTATTTT
D: TRBD2; J: TRBJ2-3; size: NA; V: TRBV6-5; CDR3: CASSYRAGPTDTQYF; DNA: TGTGCCAGCAGTTACAGAGCGGGGCCCACAGATACGCAGTATTTT
D: NA; J: TRBJ2-2; size: NA; V: TRBV7-9; CDR3: CASRSGSVNTGELFF; DNA: TGTGCCAGCAGATCAGGGTCGGTGAACACCGGGGAGCTGTTTTTT
D: NA; J: TRBJ2-7; size: NA; V: TRBV7-9; CDR3: CASSPSGHEQYF; DNA: TGTGCCAGCAGCCCCTCGGGCCACGAGCAGTACTTC
D: NA; J: TRBJ1-6; size: many; V: TRBV6-1; CDR3: CASSEAAARGSPLHF; DNA: TGTGCCAGCAGTGAAGCGGCAGCCAGAGGTTCACCCCTCCACTTT
D: TRBD2; J: TRBJ2-3; size: many; V: TRBV30; CDR3: CAWGGGEATQYF; DNA: TGTGCCTGGGGGGGGGGTGAGGCTACGCAGTATTTT
D: TRBD1; J: TRBJ2-4; size: NA; V: TRBV20-1; CDR3: CSAGTGAKNIQYF; DNA: TGCAGTGCCGGGACAGGGGCCAAAAACATTCAGTACTTC
D: TRBD2; J: TRBJ2-3; size: NA; V: TRBV6-1; CDR3: CASSEFASGSRDTQYF; DNA: TGTGCCAGCAGTGAATTCGCTAGCGGGAGTAGAGATACGCAGTATTTT
D: NA; J: TRBJ1-3; size: few; V: TRBV6-5; CDR3: CASSYSGSGNTIYF; DNA: TGTGCCAGCAGTTATTCAGGGTCTGGAAACACCATATATTTT
D: NA; J: TRBJ2-7; size: NA; V: TRBV7-9; CDR3: CASSSPAGAEQYF; DNA: TGTGCCAGCAGCTCCCCCGCAGGTGCCGAGCAGTACTTC
D: TRBD1; J: TRBJ1-5; size: few; V: TRBV2; CDR3: CASREQGTGYRNQPQHF; DNA: TGTGCCAGCAGGGAGCAGGGGACAGGCTACCGCAATCAGCCCCAGCATTTT
D: TRBD1; J: TRBJ1-1; size: NA; V: TRBV10-3; CDR3: CAIGGGQGANTEAFF; DNA: TGTGCCATCGGTGGGGGACAGGGGGCGAACACTGAAGCTTTCTTT
D: TRBD2; J: TRBJ2-2; size: few; V: TRBV18; CDR3: CASSLRTSGTGELFF; DNA: TGTGCCAGCTCACTAAGGACTAGCGGGACCGGGGAGCTGTTTTTT
D: TRBD1; J: TRBJ1-1; size: few; V: TRBV6-1; CDR3: CASDIGQGKMNTEAFF; DNA: TGTGCCAGTGATATCGGACAGGGGAAGATGAACACTGAAGCTTTCTTT
D: TRBD1; J: TRBJ2-3; size: NA; V: TRBV4-3; CDR3: CASSQTGSTDTQYF; DNA: TGCGCCAGCAGCCAGACAGGGAGCACAGATACGCAGTATTTT
D: TRBD2; J: TRBJ2-1; size: few; V: TRBV6-1; CDR3: CASSRRLAGAADEQFF; DNA: TGTGCCAGCAGCCGCCGACTAGCGGGAGCTGCCGATGAGCAGTTCTTC
D: TRBD1; J: TRBJ1-6; size: NA; V: TRBV20-1; CDR3: CSARDSQGGSPLHF; DNA: TGCAGTGCTAGAGATTCACAGGGGGGTTCACCCCTCCACTTT
D: NA; J: TRBJ1-5; size: NA; V: TRBV7-2; CDR3: CASTTRGDQPQHF; DNA: TGTGCCAGCACCACCCGAGGGGATCAGCCCCAGCATTTT
D: TRBD2; J: TRBJ2-7; size: NA; V: TRBV6-2/TRBV6-3; CDR3: CASRTGTNYEQYF; DNA: TGTGCCAGCAGAACCGGGACTAACTACGAGCAGTACTTC
D: TRBD1; J: TRBJ1-2; size: NA; V: TRBV20-1; CDR3: CSARQGLFTF; DNA: TGCAGTGCGAGACAGGGGTTATTCACCTTC
D: TRBD2; J: TRBJ2-1; size: few; V: TRBV5-4; CDR3: CASSSRTSGSTEQFF; DNA: TGTGCCAGCAGCTCTAGGACTAGCGGGAGCACTGAGCAGTTCTTC
D: TRBD2; J: TRBJ2-7; size: many; V: TRBV9; CDR3: CASSPSGITYEQYF; DNA: TGTGCCAGCAGCCCTAGCGGGATCACCTACGAGCAGTACTTC
D: NA; J: TRBJ2-7; size: NA; V: TRBV29-1; CDR3: CSVVRKGSYEQYF; DNA: TGCAGCGTTGTACGTAAGGGCTCCTACGAGCAGTACTTC
D: NA; J: TRBJ2-1; size: NA; V: TRBV20-1; CDR3: CSASLMGGLNEQFF; DNA: TGCAGTGCTAGCTTAATGGGGGGCCTCAATGAGCAGTTCTTC
D: TRBD2; J: TRBJ2-3; size: few; V: TRBV20-1; CDR3: CSAASGRSDTQYF; DNA: TGCAGTGCAGCGAGCGGGAGGTCAGATACGCAGTATTTT
D: TRBD2; J: TRBJ2-2; size: NA; V: TRBV2; CDR3: CASRETLAGAGELFF; DNA: TGTGCCAGCAGGGAGACACTAGCGGGGGCCGGGGAGCTGTTTTTT
D: TRBD2; J: TRBJ2-1; size: NA; V: TRBV25-1; CDR3: CASIGKRGSEQFF; DNA: TGTGCCAGCATAGGTAAGCGGGGGAGTGAGCAGTTCTTC
D: TRBD1; J: TRBJ1-4; size: few; V: TRBV12-3/TRBV12-4; CDR3: CASSFRRDRNEKLFF; DNA: TGTGCCAGCAGTTTTAGGAGGGACAGGAATGAAAAACTGTTTTTT